This entry describes one T cell receptor (beta chain). Antigen specificity is unknown. The CDR3 is 16 residues long. The germline gives CDR1 ENHRY, CDR2 SYGVKD. V was shortened by 4 bases and J by 1 base, with 14 bases between the two germline ends. These data originate in a study of T-cell reconstitution after alpha-beta-depleted transplantation in children. Study-level results: High day-60 TCRbeta diversity in some patients came from surviving recipient T cells and thymic progenitors. Hyperexpanded clones declined; after one year, newly produced T cells mostly supplied diversity. After transplant, at about two months, alpha-beta T cells were reportedly derived from several hundred expanded graft clones.

Unique molecular identifiers were incorporated into the prepared TCRbeta library. Each CDR3 protein is one row after TCRdb ran MiXCR on the PCR reads. The data contain about 340,000 distinct CDR3 sequences, 15% to 20% of them seen just once; the ten biggest clones take up roughly two fifths. The genes are TRBV10-3 and TRBJ2-1, with D possibly matching TRBD1 (6 bases). This receptor was identified in a male patient under 10 years old who had a stem cell transplant for acute lymphoblastic leukemia, so the T cells may come from the graft donor. The sequences come from PBMCs, mostly from graft donor cells, collected 360 days after TCRalphabeta/CD19-depleted stem cell transplant. The CDR3 spells CAISVRQARSYNEQFF. The CDR3 DNA follows: TGTGCCATCAGTGTCCGACAGGCCCGTTCCTACAATGAGCAGTTCTTC.